This T cell receptor (beta chain) is from a study of T cell responses to AZD1222 COVID-19 vaccine. Clones were read by immunoSEQ multiplex PCR, and TCRdb kept only the in-frame ones, dropping some. This table has about 180,000 clones, 90% to 95% appearing once. As to this clone: The target antigen is unknown.

Study-level points and caveats: Two AZD1222 doses significantly raised spike-specific TCR breadth and depth over controls.

This CDR3 comprises 14 residues. Trimming cost V 1 base and J 0 bases, with 4 bases left between them. The germline V gene has CDR1 MNHEY and CDR2 SMNVEV (reference sequence). The sample in question was peripheral blood, obtained 28 days after the second dose of the MenACWY control vaccine. The chain joins TRBV27 to TRBJ2-1; D call uncertain. The receptor's source is an adult who received the MenACWY meningococcal vaccine as a control. The CDR3 nucleotides are TGTGCCAGCAGTTTATACAGCTCCTACAATGAGCAGTTCTTC. Encoded protein: CASSLYSSYNEQFF.